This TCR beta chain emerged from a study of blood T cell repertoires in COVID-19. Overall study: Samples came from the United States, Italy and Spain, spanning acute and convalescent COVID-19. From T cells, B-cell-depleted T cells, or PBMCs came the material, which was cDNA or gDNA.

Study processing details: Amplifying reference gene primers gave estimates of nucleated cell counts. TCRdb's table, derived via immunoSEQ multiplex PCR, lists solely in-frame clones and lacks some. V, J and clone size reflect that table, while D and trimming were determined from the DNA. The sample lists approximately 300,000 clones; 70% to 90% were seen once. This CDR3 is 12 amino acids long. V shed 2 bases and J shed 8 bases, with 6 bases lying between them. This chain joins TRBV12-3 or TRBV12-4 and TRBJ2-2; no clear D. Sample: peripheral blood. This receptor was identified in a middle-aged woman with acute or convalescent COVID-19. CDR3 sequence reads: CASSLTGGELFF. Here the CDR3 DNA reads TGTGCCAGCAGTTTAACCGGGGGGGAGCTGTTTTTT.